The 9 T cell receptor beta chains in this list originate from one sample, sequenced in a study of identical twins. TCRdb reprocessed the 5' RACE reads with MiXCR, giving one entry per CDR3 protein. The table has approximately 500,000 distinct CDR3 sequences, 20% to 30% seen once. The same specimen was also included in a second study, on T cells expressing NK-cell markers.

The sample consisted of CD4+ T cells sorted from blood. Every receptor here comes from a woman in her late teens or twenties in good health.

This clonotype has only a few counts. The rearrangement uses TRBV15 and TRBJ2-7, with TRBD1 identical over 10 bases. Germline V gene data show CDR1 as LNHNV and CDR2 as YYDKDF (reference sequence). CDR3 length: 15 amino acids. V dropped 0 bases and J dropped 6; count of bases not matched to a gene: 5. CDR3 nucleotide sequence: TGTGCCACCAGCAGAGATCGGGACAGGGGTGGCGAGCAGTACTTC. Protein product: CATSRDRDRGGEQYF.

The chain employs TRBV20-1 and TRBJ2-1; 11 bases align to TRBD2. This CDR3 region has 14 residues. V dropped 7 bases and J dropped 3; count of bases not matched to a gene: 5. From germline, CDR1 is DFQATT and CDR2 SNEGSKA (reference sequence). The CDR3 here is CSVPGLAVYNEQFF. The CDR3 nucleotides read TGCAGTGTCCCGGGACTAGCGGTCTACAATGAGCAGTTCTTC.

In its sample, this clonotype was seen a few times. V and J are TRBV12-3 or TRBV12-4 and TRBJ1-2, with 9 bases fitting TRBD1. With V trimmed by 6 bases and J by 2 bases, 10 bases remained unmatched. The CDR3 sequence is 16 residues long. CDR3 region: CASSSVPGQGNYGYTF. CDR3 bases: TGTGCCAGCAGCTCGGTACCGGGACAGGGAAACTATGGCTACACCTTC.

The V and J genes are TRBV27 and TRBJ2-1; no clear D gene. Germline V gives CDR1 MNHEY, CDR2 SMNVEV (reference sequence). The V gene lost 5 bases and the J gene lost 4 bases, with 12 bases spanning the gap. CDR3 length equals 14 residues. CDR3 region: CASSPGGFYNEQFF. CDR3 in DNA: TGTGCCAGCAGTCCTGGCGGATTTTACAATGAGCAGTTCTTC.

V usage is TRBV5-5 and J usage is TRBJ1-2; D not resolved. This CDR3 is built from 18 residues. The V end lost 4 bases, the J end lost 0 bases, and 22 bases lay between the germline ends. Germline values: CDR1 SGHKS, CDR2 YYEKEE (reference sequence). The CDR3 loop reads CASSEHVLAVVSNYGYTF. The CDR3 DNA follows: TGTGCCAGCAGCGAACACGTTTTGGCCGTTGTTTCTAACTATGGCTACACCTTC.

This clonotype occurred a few times. This rearrangement joins TRBV20-1 to TRBJ2-6, with TRBD2 as a possible D gene (5 bases). CDR3 size: 14 residues. Trimming cost V 5 bases and J 0 bases, with 8 bases left between them. The germline gives CDR1 DFQATT, CDR2 SNEGSKA (reference sequence). As DNA, the CDR3 is TGCAGTGCTCCGGACTTCTCTGGGGCCAACGTCCTGACTTTC. The encoded protein is CSAPDFSGANVLTF.

The sample holds a few counts of this clonotype. The chain joins TRBV6-5 to TRBJ1-2; 8 nucleotides align to TRBD1. Germline V lookup: CDR1 MNHEY, CDR2 SVGAGI. V was clipped by 7 bases and J by 7 bases; unmatched bases: 5. The CDR3 has 12 amino acids. The CDR3: CASTGTGGGYTF. The CDR3 nucleotides read TGTGCCAGCACCGGGACAGGTGGTGGCTACACCTTC.

The V and J genes are TRBV18 and TRBJ2-1; D remains ambiguous. The germline gives CDR1 KGHSH, CDR2 LQKENI. The V end lost 2 bases, the J end lost 5 bases, and 10 bases lay between the germline ends. The CDR3 covers 14 residues. The CDR3 nucleotides read TGTGCCAGCTCACCAGTACCAAAACACAATGAGCAGTTCTTC. Amino acids: CASSPVPKHNEQFF.

Only a few counts were recorded for this clonotype. V gene TRBV7-3 combines with J gene TRBJ2-1; the D gene is possibly TRBD1 (6 bases). Germline values: CDR1 SGHTA, CDR2 FQGTGA. This CDR3 is 15 amino acids long. V lost 6 bases and J lost 4, with 16 bases in between. This chain's CDR3 is CASSTTGTPYNEQFF. In DNA, the CDR3 is TGTGCCAGCAGTACCACAGGGACACCTTACAATGAGCAGTTCTTC. Looking up the rest from reference TRBV7-3 and TRBJ2-1 gives the full variable domain: GAGVSQTPSNKVTEKGKYVELRCDPISGHTALYWYRQSLGQGPEFLIYFQGTGAADDSGLPNDRFFAVRPEGSVSTLKIQRTERGDSAVYLCASSTTGTPYNEQFFGPGTRLTVL.